The TCR beta chain under discussion was sequenced for a study of early T cells in non-severe SARS-CoV-2 infection. TCRdb reprocessed the 5' RACE reads via MiXCR and lists one record per CDR3 protein. This sample carries roughly 16,000 distinct CDR3 sequences, 4.5% to 6% of them seen once, and the ten largest clones take about 6.8%. In its sample, this clonotype was seen many times. The junction had 3 bases not matched to a gene; V was cut back by 6 bases and J by 2 bases. This CDR3 region has 14 residues. In germline, CDR1 is ENHRY, CDR2 SYGVKD. This specimen consisted of whole blood, obtained at baseline. The gene calls are TRBV10-3 and TRBJ2-3; 9 bases align to TRBD2. This TCR was recovered from an adult who was a healthcare worker with PCR-confirmed SARS-CoV-2 infection or an uninfected control (not recorded which). The CDR3 sequence: CAISLAGDTDTQYF. The CDR3 DNA follows: TGTGCCATCAGCTTAGCGGGGGACACAGATACGCAGTATTTT.